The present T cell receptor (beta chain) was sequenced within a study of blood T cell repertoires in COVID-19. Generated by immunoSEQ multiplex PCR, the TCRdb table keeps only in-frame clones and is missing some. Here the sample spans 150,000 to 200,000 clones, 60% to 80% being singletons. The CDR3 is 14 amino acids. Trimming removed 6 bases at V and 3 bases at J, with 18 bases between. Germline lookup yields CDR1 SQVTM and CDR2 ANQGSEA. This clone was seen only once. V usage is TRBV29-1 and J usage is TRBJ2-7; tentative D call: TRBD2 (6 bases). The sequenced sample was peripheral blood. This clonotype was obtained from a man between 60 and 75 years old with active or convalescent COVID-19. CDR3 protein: CSVIFRDWIYEQYF. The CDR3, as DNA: TGCAGCGTAATATTCCGGGACTGGATCTACGAGCAGTACTTC.